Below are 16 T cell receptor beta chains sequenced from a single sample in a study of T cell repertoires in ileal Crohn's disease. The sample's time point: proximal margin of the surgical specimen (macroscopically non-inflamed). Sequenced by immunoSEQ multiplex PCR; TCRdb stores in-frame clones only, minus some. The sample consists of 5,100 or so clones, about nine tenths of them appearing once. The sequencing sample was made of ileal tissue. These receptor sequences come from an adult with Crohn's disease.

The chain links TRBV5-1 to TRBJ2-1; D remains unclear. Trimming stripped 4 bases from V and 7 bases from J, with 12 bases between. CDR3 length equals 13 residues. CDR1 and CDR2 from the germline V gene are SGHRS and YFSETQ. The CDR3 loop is CASSEYPVNEQFF. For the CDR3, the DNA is TGCGCCAGCAGCGAGTACCCCGTAAATGAGCAGTTCTTC.

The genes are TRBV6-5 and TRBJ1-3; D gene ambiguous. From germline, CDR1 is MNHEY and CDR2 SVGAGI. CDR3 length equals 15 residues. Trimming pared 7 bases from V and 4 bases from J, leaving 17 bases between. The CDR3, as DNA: TGTGCCAGCAAAGCGTGGGAGGGAAGAGGAAACACCATATATTTT. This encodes CASKAWEGRGNTIYF.

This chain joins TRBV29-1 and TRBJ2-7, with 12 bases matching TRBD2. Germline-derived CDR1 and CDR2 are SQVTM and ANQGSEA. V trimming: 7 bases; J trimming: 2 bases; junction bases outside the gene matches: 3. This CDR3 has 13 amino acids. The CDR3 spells CSGLAGGTYEQYF. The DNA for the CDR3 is TGCAGCGGCCTAGCGGGAGGGACCTACGAGCAGTACTTC.

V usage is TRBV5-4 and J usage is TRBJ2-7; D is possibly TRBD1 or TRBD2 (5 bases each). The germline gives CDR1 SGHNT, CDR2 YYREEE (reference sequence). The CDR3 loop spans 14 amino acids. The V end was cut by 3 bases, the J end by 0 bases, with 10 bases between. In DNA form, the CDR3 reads TGTGCCAGCAGCTGGGACCAAAGCTCCTACGAGCAGTACTTC. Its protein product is CASSWDQSSYEQYF.

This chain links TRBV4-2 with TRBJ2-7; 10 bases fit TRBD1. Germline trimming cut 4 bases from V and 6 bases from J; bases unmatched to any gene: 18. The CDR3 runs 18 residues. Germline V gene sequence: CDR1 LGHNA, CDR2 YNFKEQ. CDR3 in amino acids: CASSPKAPSLGQGVEQYF. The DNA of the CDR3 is TGTGCCAGCAGCCCCAAGGCCCCATCCCTCGGACAGGGGGTCGAGCAGTACTTC.

CDR3 DNA sequence: TGTGCCAGCAGCTTAGACGGGGGCGGCACAGATACGCAGTATTTT. Residues: CASSLDGGGTDTQYF. J is TRBJ2-3 and V is TRBV7-6; D is possibly TRBD1 or TRBD2 (6 bases each). V dropped 1 base and J dropped 1 base, with 9 bases sitting between them. From germline, CDR1 is SGHVS and CDR2 FNYEAQ. The CDR3 consists of 15 residues.

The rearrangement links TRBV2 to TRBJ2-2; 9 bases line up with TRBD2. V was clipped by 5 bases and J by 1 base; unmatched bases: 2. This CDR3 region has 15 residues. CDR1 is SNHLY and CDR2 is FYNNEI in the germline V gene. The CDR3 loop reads CASSLTSGNTGELFF. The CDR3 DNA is TGTGCCAGCAGTCTGACTAGCGGGAACACCGGGGAGCTGTTTTTT.

In DNA form, the CDR3 reads TGTGCCAGCAGTTTACTCCCGGGGCCGGCAAATCAGCCCCAGCATTTT. The encoded protein is CASSLLPGPANQPQHF. The gene calls are TRBV27 and TRBJ1-5; the D gene is possibly TRBD1 (5 bases). This CDR3 comprises 16 residues. The germline V gene has CDR1 MNHEY and CDR2 SMNVEV (reference sequence). Trimming shortened V by 2 bases and J by 4 bases, and 15 bases separated the two germline ends.

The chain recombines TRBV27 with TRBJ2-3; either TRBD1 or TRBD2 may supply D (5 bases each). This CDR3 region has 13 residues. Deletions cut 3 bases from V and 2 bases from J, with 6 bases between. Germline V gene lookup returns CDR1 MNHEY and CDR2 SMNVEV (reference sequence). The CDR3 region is CASSFGTTDTQYF. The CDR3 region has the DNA TGTGCCAGCAGTTTCGGGACCACAGATACGCAGTATTTT.

This chain's CDR3 is CASQSQVVYNEQFF. The DNA of the CDR3 is TGTGCCAGCCAGAGTCAGGTAGTCTACAATGAGCAGTTCTTC. The V call is TRBV28, the J call TRBJ2-1, with no clear D. Germline values: CDR1 MDHEN, CDR2 SYDVKM. The CDR3 totals 14 residues. With 8 bases removed from V and 3 bases from J, the gap between germline ends came to 14 bases. Supplemented by reference TRBV28 and TRBJ2-1, the full variable domain reads DVKVTQSSRYLVKRTGEKVFLECVQDMDHENMFWYRQDPGLGLRLIYFSYDVKMKEKGDIPEGYSVSREKKERFSLILESASTNQTSMYLCASQSQVVYNEQFFGPGTRLTVL.

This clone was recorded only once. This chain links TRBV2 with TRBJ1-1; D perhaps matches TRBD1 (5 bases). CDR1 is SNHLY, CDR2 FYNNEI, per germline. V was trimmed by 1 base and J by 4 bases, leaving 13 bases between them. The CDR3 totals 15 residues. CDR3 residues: CASSEGQGAGTEAFF. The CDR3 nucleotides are TGTGCCAGCAGTGAAGGTCAAGGGGCTGGCACTGAAGCTTTCTTT.

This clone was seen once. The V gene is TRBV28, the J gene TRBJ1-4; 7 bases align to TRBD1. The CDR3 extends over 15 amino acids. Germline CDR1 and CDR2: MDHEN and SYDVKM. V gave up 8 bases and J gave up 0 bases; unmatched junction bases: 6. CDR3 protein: CASSGTDATNEKLFF. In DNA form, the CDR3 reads TGTGCCAGCTCGGGGACAGATGCAACTAATGAAAAACTGTTTTTT.

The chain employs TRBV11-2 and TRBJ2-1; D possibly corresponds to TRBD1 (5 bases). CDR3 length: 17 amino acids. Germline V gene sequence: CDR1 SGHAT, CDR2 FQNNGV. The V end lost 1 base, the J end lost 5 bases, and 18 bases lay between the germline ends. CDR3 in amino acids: CASSLGGAGIFHNEQFF. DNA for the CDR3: TGTGCCAGCAGCTTAGGTGGGGCAGGGATTTTTCACAATGAGCAGTTCTTC.

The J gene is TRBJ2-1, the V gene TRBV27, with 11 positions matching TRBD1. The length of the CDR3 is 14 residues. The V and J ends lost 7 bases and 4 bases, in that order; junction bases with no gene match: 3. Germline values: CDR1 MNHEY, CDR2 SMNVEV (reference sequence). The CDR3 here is CASMGTGGYNEQFF. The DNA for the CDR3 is TGTGCCAGCATGGGGACAGGGGGATACAATGAGCAGTTCTTC.

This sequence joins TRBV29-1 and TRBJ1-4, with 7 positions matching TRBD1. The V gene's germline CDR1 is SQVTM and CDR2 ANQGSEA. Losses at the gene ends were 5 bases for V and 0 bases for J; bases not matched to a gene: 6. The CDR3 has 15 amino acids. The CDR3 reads CSVQRQGATNEKLFF. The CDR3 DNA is TGCAGCGTTCAACGACAGGGAGCAACTAATGAAAAACTGTTTTTT.

CDR3 sequence (DNA): TGTGCCAGCAGCTTCAGGACAGGGACGCAGTATTTT. Translation gives CASSFRTGTQYF. The V and J genes are TRBV7-6 and TRBJ2-3, with 8 positions matching TRBD1. V shed 3 bases, J shed 9 bases, and the junction held 2 bases outside the gene matches. CDR3 length equals 12 residues. Germline CDR1 SGHVS, CDR2 FNYEAQ.